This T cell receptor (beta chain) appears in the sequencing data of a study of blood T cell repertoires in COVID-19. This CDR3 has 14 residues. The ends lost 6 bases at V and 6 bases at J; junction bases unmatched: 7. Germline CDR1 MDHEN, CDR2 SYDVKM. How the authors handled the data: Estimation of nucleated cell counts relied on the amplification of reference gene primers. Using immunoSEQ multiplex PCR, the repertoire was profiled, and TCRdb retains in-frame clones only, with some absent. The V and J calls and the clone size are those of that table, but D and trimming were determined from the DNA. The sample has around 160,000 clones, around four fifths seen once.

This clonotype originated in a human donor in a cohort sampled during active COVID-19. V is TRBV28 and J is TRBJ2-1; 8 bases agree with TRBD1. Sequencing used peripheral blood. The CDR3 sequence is CASSLDRGVNEQFF. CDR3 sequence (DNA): TGTGCCAGCAGCCTCGACAGGGGCGTCAATGAGCAGTTCTTC.